This is a list of T cell receptor beta chains from one sample in a study of beta chain features in type 1 diabetes. Libraries were prepared by immunoSEQ multiplex PCR; TCRdb keeps only in-frame clonotypes and omits some of them. The sample contains roughly 130,000 clones, about 17% of which appear only once. The sample was central memory CD4+ T cells from blood. These receptors were collected from a man aged 25 to 40 with type 1 diabetes. Each CDR3 is given without its conserved first and last residue.

v_gene: TRBV6-5
j_gene: TRBJ2-7
CDR3aa: ASSSAGLAASYEQY

v_gene: TRBV4-3
j_gene: TRBJ1-4
CDR3aa: ASSQTGQVVTNEKLF

v_gene: TRBV7-9
j_gene: TRBJ2-5
CDR3aa: ASNLGTGSSGEEETQY

v_gene: TRBV30
j_gene: TRBJ1-2
CDR3aa: AWTRGGTYGYT

v_gene: TRBV28
j_gene: TRBJ2-5
CDR3aa: ASSGSGQGEETQY

v_gene: TRBV11-3
j_gene: TRBJ2-7
CDR3aa: ASSLDTGGPYEQY

v_gene: TRBV11-2
j_gene: TRBJ2-7
CDR3aa: ASSQNRDRSTERY

v_gene: TRBV5-5
j_gene: TRBJ1-6
CDR3aa: ASSQGKDRGFHSPLH

v_gene: TRBV7-9
j_gene: TRBJ2-5
CDR3aa: ASRIGAGEETQY

v_gene: TRBV7-2
j_gene: TRBJ1-2
CDR3aa: ASSLAPQTLSYT

v_gene: TRBV5-1
j_gene: TRBJ2-2
CDR3aa: ASSGGTSTGELF